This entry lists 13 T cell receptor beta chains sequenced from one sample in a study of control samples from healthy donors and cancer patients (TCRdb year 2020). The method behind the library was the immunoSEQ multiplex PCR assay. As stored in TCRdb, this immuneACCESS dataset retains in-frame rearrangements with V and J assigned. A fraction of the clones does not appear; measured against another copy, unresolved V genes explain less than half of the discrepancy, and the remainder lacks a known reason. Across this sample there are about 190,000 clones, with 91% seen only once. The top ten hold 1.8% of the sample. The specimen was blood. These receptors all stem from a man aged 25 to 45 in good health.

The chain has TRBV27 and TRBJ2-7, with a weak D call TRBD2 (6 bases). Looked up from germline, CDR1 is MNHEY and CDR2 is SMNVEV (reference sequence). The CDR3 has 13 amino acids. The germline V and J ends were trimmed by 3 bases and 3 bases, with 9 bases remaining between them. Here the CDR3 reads CASSFRRDYEQYF. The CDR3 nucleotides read TGTGCCAGCAGTTTTCGGCGGGACTACGAGCAGTACTTC.

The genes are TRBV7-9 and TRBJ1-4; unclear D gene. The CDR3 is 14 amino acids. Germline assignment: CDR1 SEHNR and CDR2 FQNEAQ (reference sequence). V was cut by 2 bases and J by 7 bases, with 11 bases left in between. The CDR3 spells CASSLSTASEKLFF. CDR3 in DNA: TGTGCCAGCAGCTTAAGTACAGCAAGTGAAAAACTGTTTTTT.

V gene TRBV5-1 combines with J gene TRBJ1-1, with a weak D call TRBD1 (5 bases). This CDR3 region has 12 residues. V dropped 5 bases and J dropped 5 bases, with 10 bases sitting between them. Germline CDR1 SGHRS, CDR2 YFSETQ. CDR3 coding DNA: TGCGCCAGCAGAGGGACTGCAACTGAAGCTTTCTTT. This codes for CASRGTATEAFF.

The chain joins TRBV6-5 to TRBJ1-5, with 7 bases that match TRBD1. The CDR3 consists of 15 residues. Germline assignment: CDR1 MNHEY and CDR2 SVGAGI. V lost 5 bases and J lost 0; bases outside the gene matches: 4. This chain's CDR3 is CASSRDRNSNQPQHF. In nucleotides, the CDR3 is TGTGCCAGCAGTAGGGACAGAAATAGCAATCAGCCCCAGCATTTT.

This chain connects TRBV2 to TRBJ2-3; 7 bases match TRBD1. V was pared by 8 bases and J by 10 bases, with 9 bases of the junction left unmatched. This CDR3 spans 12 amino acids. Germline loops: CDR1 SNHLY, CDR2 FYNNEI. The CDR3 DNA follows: TGTGCCAGCCGTTCAGGGGGACAAGCGCAGTATTTT. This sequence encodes CASRSGGQAQYF.

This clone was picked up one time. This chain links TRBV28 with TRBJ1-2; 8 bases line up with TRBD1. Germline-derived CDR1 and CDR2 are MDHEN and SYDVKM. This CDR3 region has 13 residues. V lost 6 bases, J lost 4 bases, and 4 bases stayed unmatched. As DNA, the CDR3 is TGTGCCAGCAGATCGGGACAGGTCTATGGCTACACCTTC. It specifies CASRSGQVYGYTF.

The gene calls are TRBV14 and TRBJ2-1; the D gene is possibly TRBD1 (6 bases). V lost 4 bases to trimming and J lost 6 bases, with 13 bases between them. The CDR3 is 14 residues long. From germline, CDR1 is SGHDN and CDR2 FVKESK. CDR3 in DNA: TGTGCCAGCAGCCCCGGGACACCCCCCAATGAGCAGTTCTTC. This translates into CASSPGTPPNEQFF. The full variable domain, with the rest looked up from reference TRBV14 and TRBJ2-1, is EAGVTQFPSHSVIEKGQTVTLRCDPISGHDNLYWYRRVMGKEIKFLLHFVKESKQDESGMPNNRFLAERTGGTYSTLKVQPAELEDSGVYFCASSPGTPPNEQFFGPGTRLTVL.

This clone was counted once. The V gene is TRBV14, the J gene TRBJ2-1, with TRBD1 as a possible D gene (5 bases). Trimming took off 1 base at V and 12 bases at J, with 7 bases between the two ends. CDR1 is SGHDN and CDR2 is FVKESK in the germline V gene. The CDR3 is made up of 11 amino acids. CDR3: CASSQAQGQFF. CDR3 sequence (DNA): TGTGCCAGCAGCCAAGCCCAGGGGCAGTTCTTC.

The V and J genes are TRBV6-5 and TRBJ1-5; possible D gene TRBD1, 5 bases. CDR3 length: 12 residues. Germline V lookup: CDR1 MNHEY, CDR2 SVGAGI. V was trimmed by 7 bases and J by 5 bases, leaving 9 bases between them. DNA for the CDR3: TGTGCCAGCACGACAGCTCATCAGCCCCAGCATTTT. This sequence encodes CASTTAHQPQHF.

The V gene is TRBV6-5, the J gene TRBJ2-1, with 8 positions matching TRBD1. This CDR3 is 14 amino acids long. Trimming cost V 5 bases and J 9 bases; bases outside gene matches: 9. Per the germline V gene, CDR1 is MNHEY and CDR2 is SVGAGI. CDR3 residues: CASSPRTGRSEQFF. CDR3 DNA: TGTGCCAGCAGTCCAAGGACAGGGCGAAGTGAGCAGTTCTTC.

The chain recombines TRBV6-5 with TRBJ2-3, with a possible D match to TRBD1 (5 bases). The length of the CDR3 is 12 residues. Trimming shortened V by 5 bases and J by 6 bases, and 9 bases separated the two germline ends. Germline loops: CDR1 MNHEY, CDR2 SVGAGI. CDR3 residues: CASSRQRDTQYF. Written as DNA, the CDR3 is TGTGCCAGCAGTAGACAGAGGGATACGCAGTATTTT.

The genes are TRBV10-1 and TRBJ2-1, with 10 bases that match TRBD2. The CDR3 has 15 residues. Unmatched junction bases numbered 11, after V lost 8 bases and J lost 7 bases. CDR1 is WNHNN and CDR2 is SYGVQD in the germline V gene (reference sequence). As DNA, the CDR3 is TGCGCCAGCGGAGAGCGGGGGGGAAGATTAAATGAGCAGTTCTTC. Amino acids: CASGERGGRLNEQFF.

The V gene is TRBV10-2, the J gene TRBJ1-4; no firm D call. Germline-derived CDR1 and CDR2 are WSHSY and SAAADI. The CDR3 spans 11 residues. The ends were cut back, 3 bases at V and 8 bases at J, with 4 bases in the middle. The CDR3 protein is CASSEEEKLFF. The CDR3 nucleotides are TGCGCCAGCAGTGAAGAGGAAAAACTGTTTTTT.